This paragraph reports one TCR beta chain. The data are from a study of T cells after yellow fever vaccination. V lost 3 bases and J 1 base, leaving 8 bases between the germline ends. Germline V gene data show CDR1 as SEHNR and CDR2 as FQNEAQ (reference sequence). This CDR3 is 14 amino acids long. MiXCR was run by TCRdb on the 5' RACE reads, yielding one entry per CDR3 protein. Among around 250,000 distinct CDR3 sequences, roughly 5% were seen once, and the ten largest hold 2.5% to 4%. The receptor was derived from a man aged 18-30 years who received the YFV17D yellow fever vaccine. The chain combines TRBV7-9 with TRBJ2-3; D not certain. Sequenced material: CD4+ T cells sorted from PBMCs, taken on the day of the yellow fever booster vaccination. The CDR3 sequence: CASSLISGTDTQYF. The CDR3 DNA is TGTGCCAGCAGCTTGATTTCAGGCACAGATACGCAGTATTTT.